This entry lists 25 T cell receptor beta chains sequenced from one sample in a study of blood T cell repertoires in COVID-19. Libraries were prepared by immunoSEQ multiplex PCR; TCRdb keeps only in-frame clonotypes and omits some of them. The profile covers under 200,000 clones, with around 82% appearing a single time and around a sixth taken by the ten largest. Input material: PBMCs or T cells enriched from blood (not recorded which). Source of these receptors: a man aged 55 to 70 who had recovered from COVID-19.

The chain recombines TRBV28 with TRBJ2-1; D might be TRBD1 (6 bases). V lost 6 bases, J lost 9 bases, and 15 bases lay in between. Germline CDR1 and CDR2: MDHEN and SYDVKM. The CDR3 covers 13 residues. The CDR3 nucleotides are TGTGCCAGCAGCCTAGGACAGTTTCGTGAGCAGTTCTTC. Translated, it gives CASSLGQFREQFF.

This clone was seen only once. The gene calls are TRBV7-3 and TRBJ2-1, with TRBD1 matching 7 bases. Germline V gene sequence: CDR1 SGHTA, CDR2 FQGTGA. V lost 4 bases, J lost 9 bases, and 9 bases stayed unmatched. This CDR3 is 14 amino acids long. Written as DNA, the CDR3 is TGTGCCAGCAGCTCCCTCGGGACAGTGAGTGAGCAGTTCTTC. Encoded protein: CASSSLGTVSEQFF.

The gene calls are TRBV24-1 and TRBJ1-2; D perhaps matches TRBD1 (6 bases). This CDR3 is 12 amino acids long. Germline V gene lookup returns CDR1 KGHDR and CDR2 SFDVKD. V was cut by 5 bases and J by 14 bases, with 17 bases left in between. The CDR3 spells CATSAPGHHVTF. CDR3 in DNA: TGTGCCACCAGTGCCCCGGGACACCACGTTACCTTC.

The chain links TRBV12-3 or TRBV12-4 to TRBJ1-2; D remains ambiguous. Trimming removed 3 bases at V and 8 bases at J, with 13 bases between. The CDR3 contains 13 residues. The CDR3 here is CASSLKETSGYTF. CDR3 nucleotides: TGTGCCAGCAGTTTGAAAGAGACATCGGGCTACACCTTC.

The genes are TRBV7-9 and TRBJ2-1; the match to TRBD2 covers 11 bases. The germline gives CDR1 SEHNR, CDR2 FQNEAQ (reference sequence). V was clipped by 3 bases and J by 7 bases; unmatched bases: 8. The CDR3 covers 16 residues. The CDR3 DNA reads TGTGCCAGCAGCTTTAGCGGGGGGGCTCTTTCAAATGAGCAGTTCTTC. The encoded protein is CASSFSGGALSNEQFF. Full variable domain (remainder filled in from reference TRBV7-9 and TRBJ2-1): DTGVSQNPRHKITKRGQNVTFRCDPISEHNRLYWYRQTLGQGPEFLTYFQNEAQLEKSRLLSDRFSAERPKGSFSTLEIQRTEQGDSAMYLCASSFSGGALSNEQFFGPGTRLTVL.

The chain employs TRBV9 and TRBJ2-3; the match to TRBD2 covers 12 bases. CDR3 size: 15 residues. Unmatched junction bases numbered 7, after V lost 4 bases and J lost 7 bases. Germline V lookup: CDR1 SGDLS, CDR2 YYNGEE. The CDR3 loop reads CASSSSGGALYTQYF. The CDR3 DNA reads as TGTGCCAGCAGCTCTAGCGGGGGGGCACTATATACGCAGTATTTT.

The CDR3 DNA follows: TGTGCCAGCAGGGGAAGGACTGATTACAATGAGCAGTTCTTC. This gives the protein CASRGRTDYNEQFF. The chain joins TRBV2 to TRBJ2-1; tentative D call: TRBD2 (5 bases). The length of the CDR3 is 14 residues. CDR1 SNHLY and CDR2 FYNNEI come from the germline V gene. V lost 6 bases to trimming and J lost 4 bases, with 13 bases between them.

The rearrangement uses TRBV28 and TRBJ2-3, with D unclear. The CDR3 consists of 11 residues. Germline V CDR1 and CDR2: MDHEN, SYDVKM. V lost 8 bases to trimming and J lost 6 bases, with 9 bases between them. CDR3 nucleotides: TGTGCCAGCGCCCGTAGCGATACGCAGTATTTT. Translated: CASARSDTQYF.

This chain joins TRBV28 and TRBJ1-2, with 8 bases matching TRBD1. V lost 4 bases to trimming and J lost 6 bases; unmatched junction nucleotides: 13. Germline V gene sequence: CDR1 MDHEN, CDR2 SYDVKM. CDR3 length equals 16 residues. The CDR3 DNA reads as TGTGCCAGCAGTTCCGGACAGGGCGCAACGGGGGATGGCTACACCTTC. Residues: CASSSGQGATGDGYTF.

This clone was observed a few times. The chain is built from TRBV6-5 and TRBJ1-1; D is uncertain. This CDR3 comprises 14 residues. Germline V lookup: CDR1 MNHEY, CDR2 SVGAGI. The germline V and J ends were trimmed by 4 bases and 0 bases, with 9 bases remaining between them. The CDR3 nucleotides read TGTGCCAGCAGTTCGGTACAGATGAACACTGAAGCTTTCTTT. Its translation is CASSSVQMNTEAFF.

The chain links TRBV3-1 (or the pseudogene TRBV3-2) to TRBJ1-2; perhaps TRBD1 as D (6 bases). Trimming took 3 bases from V and 5 from J, leaving 13 bases between them. The germline V gene has CDR1 LGHDT and CDR2 YNNKEL (reference sequence). The CDR3 is 14 residues long. The CDR3 loop is CASSHRGGEYGYTF. The CDR3, as DNA: TGTGCCAGCAGCCATCGAGGGGGAGAGTATGGCTACACCTTC.

With respect to this clone: An end of the junction does not agree with germline; a read error may underlie this. This chain joins TRBV7-2 and TRBJ2-1, with 7 bases identical to TRBD1. The CDR3 spans 16 residues. The V gene's germline CDR1 is SGHTA and CDR2 FQGNSA. CDR3 nucleotides: TGTGCCAGCAGCCTAGCCGCTAGGGGGCCAATGAATGAGCAGTTCTTC. Its translation: CASSLAARGPMNEQFF. The full variable domain, its missing parts supplied by reference TRBV7-2 and TRBJ2-1, is GAGVSQSPSNKVTEKGKDVELRCDPISGHTALYWYRQSLGQGLEFLIYFQGNSAPDKSGLPSDRFSAERTGGSVSTLTIQRTQQEDSAVYLCASSLAARGPMNEQFFGPGTRLTVL.

The gene calls are TRBV7-9 and TRBJ2-1, with TRBD2 matching over 8 bases. The CDR3 consists of 19 residues. The V gene end was trimmed by 3 bases and the J gene end by 0 bases; junction bases not matched to a gene: 13. CDR1 is SEHNR and CDR2 is FQNEAQ in the germline V gene (reference sequence). As DNA, the CDR3 is TGTGCCAGCAGCTTTAGCGGGAAACTAGCGGCCAGCTCCTACAATGAGCAGTTCTTC. It codes for CASSFSGKLAASSYNEQFF.

V gene TRBV2 combines with J gene TRBJ2-2; tentatively, D is TRBD1 (6 bases). CDR1 and CDR2 (germline): SNHLY, FYNNEI. The V and J ends lost 2 bases and 4 bases respectively, with 11 bases between them. The CDR3 is 15 residues long. This CDR3 is CASSELGASTGELFF. For the CDR3, the DNA is TGTGCCAGCAGTGAATTGGGGGCAAGCACCGGGGAGCTGTTTTTT. Full variable domain (rest looked up from reference TRBV2 and TRBJ2-2): EPEVTQTPSHQVTQMGQEVILRCVPISNHLYFYWYRQILGQKVEFLVSFYNNEISEKSEIFDDQFSVERPDGSNFTLKIRSTKLEDSAMYFCASSELGASTGELFFGEGSRLTVL.

The chain combines TRBV9 with TRBJ1-4; no clear D gene. The germline CDR1 and CDR2 sequences are SGDLS and YYNGEE. The CDR3 is 15 amino acids. V lost 0 bases and J lost 5, with 11 bases in between. CDR3 amino acids: CASSVADTENEKLFF. CDR3 nucleotide sequence: TGTGCCAGCAGCGTAGCTGACACAGAGAATGAAAAACTGTTTTTT.

The J gene is TRBJ2-7, the V gene TRBV28; tentative D call: TRBD2 (6 bases). The CDR3 runs 15 residues. The V end lost 3 bases, the J end lost 3 bases, and 15 bases lay between the germline ends. In germline, CDR1 is MDHEN, CDR2 SYDVKM. CDR3 residues: CASSLSRTIFYEQYF. CDR3 bases: TGTGCCAGCAGTTTGTCAAGGACTATCTTCTACGAGCAGTACTTC.

The genes are TRBV2 and TRBJ2-2, with D unresolved. Between the trimmed V and J ends, which lost 3 bases and 4 bases, there was a span of 9 bases. The germline V gene encodes CDR1 SNHLY and CDR2 FYNNEI. CDR3 length equals 14 residues. In DNA form, the CDR3 reads TGTGCCAGCAGTGAGTTCCTGTCCACCGGGGAGCTGTTTTTT. The encoded protein is CASSEFLSTGELFF.

This sequence joins TRBV30 and TRBJ1-3; D gene unclear. This CDR3 has 13 residues. The germline gives CDR1 GTSNPN, CDR2 SVGIG (reference sequence). V lost 3 bases, J lost 4 bases, and 10 bases lay in between. The CDR3 loop reads CAWSFVQGNTIYF. CDR3 DNA: TGTGCCTGGAGCTTCGTACAGGGAAACACCATATATTTT.

This sequence joins TRBV15 and TRBJ2-5, with a possible D match to TRBD2 (7 bases). The germline gives CDR1 LNHNV, CDR2 YYDKDF (reference sequence). CDR3 size: 16 residues. V lost 5 bases to trimming and J lost 4 bases, with 20 bases between them. CDR3: CATSGGRWGGTETQYF. The CDR3, as DNA: TGTGCCACCAGCGGGGGCCGGTGGGGGGGCACAGAGACCCAGTACTTC.

This chain connects TRBV5-1 to TRBJ2-2, with 10 bases aligning to TRBD2. The CDR3 covers 15 residues. The germline CDR1 and CDR2 sequences are SGHRS and YFSETQ. The J segment lost 4 bases and the V segment lost 3 bases, leaving 3 bases of the junction unmatched. The CDR3 DNA is TGCGCCAGCAGCTCGACTAGCGGGTCCACCGGGGAGCTGTTTTTT. It translates to CASSSTSGSTGELFF.

The V and J genes are TRBV20-1 and TRBJ1-6; D gene unclear. V shed 3 bases and J shed 4 bases, with 13 bases lying between them. The CDR3 totals 15 residues. Germline-derived CDR1 and CDR2 are DFQATT and SNEGSKA (reference sequence). The CDR3 DNA reads TGCAGTGCTAGTGCCGGGGTGCCTTATAATTCACCCCTCCACTTT. It translates to CSASAGVPYNSPLHF.

CDR3 sequence (DNA): TGCGCCAGCAGCGCGACAGGGGGTGGAAACACCATATATTTT. Its translation is CASSATGGGNTIYF. The chain is built from TRBV5-1 and TRBJ1-3; 9 nucleotides match TRBD1. The CDR3 sequence is 14 residues long. V was pared by 4 bases and J by 3 bases, with 2 bases of the junction left unmatched. Germline-derived CDR1 and CDR2 are SGHRS and YFSETQ.

The sample holds one count of this clone. The J gene is TRBJ1-1, the V gene TRBV2; 7 nucleotides agree with TRBD1. Trimming cost V 6 bases and J 5 bases; bases outside gene matches: 6. Germline-derived CDR1 and CDR2 are SNHLY and FYNNEI. The CDR3 is 13 amino acids. The CDR3 DNA reads TGTGCCAGCAGCCTAGACAGGGCAACTGAAGCTTTCTTT. This gives the protein CASSLDRATEAFF.

This clone was seen a single time. The rearrangement links TRBV29-1 to TRBJ2-7; no clear D gene. V was pared by 1 base and J by 3 bases, with 7 bases between. The CDR3 contains 12 residues. Per germline, CDR1 SQVTM and CDR2 ANQGSEA. DNA for the CDR3: TGCAGCGTTGAAGTTGGAGTCTACGAGCAGTACTTC. Translating it yields CSVEVGVYEQYF.

V usage is TRBV28 and J usage is TRBJ1-6; maybe TRBD1 (5 bases). Germline-derived CDR1 and CDR2 are MDHEN and SYDVKM. This CDR3 has 14 amino acids. V lost 3 bases and J 9 bases, leaving 12 bases between the germline ends. The CDR3, as DNA: TGTGCCAGCAGTTTCTCTGACAGACTTTCACCCCTCCACTTT. Protein sequence: CASSFSDRLSPLHF.